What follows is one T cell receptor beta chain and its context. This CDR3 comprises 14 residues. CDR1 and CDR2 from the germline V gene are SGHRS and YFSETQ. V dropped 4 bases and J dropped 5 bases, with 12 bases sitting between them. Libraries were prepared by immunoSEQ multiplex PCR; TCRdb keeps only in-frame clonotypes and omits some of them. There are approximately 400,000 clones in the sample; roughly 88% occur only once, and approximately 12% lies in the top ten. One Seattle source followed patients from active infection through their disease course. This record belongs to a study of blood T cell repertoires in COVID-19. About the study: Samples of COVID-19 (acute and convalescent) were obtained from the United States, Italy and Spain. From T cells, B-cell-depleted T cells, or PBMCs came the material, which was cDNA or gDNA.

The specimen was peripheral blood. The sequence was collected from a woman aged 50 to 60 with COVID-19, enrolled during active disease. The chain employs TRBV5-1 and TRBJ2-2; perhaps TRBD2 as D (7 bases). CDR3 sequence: CASSEQGGTGELFF. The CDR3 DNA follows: TGCGCCAGCAGCGAACAGGGAGGGACCGGGGAGCTGTTTTTT. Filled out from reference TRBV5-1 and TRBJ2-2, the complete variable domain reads KAGVTQTPRYLIKTRGQQVTLSCSPISGHRSVSWYQQTPGQGLQFLFEYFSETQRNKGNFPGRFSGRQFSNSRSEMNVSTLELGDSALYLCASSEQGGTGELFFGEGSRLTVL.